This T cell receptor (beta chain) was found in a study of blood T cell repertoires in COVID-19. Study-level background: Acute and convalescent COVID-19 samples came from the United States, Italy and Spain. In each case, the material was cDNA or gDNA derived from T cells, B-cell-depleted T cells, or PBMCs.

Sequencing used immunoSEQ multiplex PCR; TCRdb keeps in-frame clones, though not all of them. This sample has 110,000 to 150,000 clones, with about 84% found just once. The CDR3 runs 14 residues. Trimming removed 3 bases from V and 8 bases from J; junction bases left unmatched: 3. Germline-derived CDR1 and CDR2 are MDHEN and SYDVKM. The sequenced sample was peripheral blood. The origin of this receptor is a woman aged 45-60 years with acute or convalescent COVID-19. The rearrangement joins TRBV28 to TRBJ1-4, with 10 bases lining up with TRBD1. This CDR3 is CASSLTGGTEKLFF. The CDR3 bases are TGTGCCAGCAGTTTGACAGGGGGCACGGAAAAACTGTTTTTT.